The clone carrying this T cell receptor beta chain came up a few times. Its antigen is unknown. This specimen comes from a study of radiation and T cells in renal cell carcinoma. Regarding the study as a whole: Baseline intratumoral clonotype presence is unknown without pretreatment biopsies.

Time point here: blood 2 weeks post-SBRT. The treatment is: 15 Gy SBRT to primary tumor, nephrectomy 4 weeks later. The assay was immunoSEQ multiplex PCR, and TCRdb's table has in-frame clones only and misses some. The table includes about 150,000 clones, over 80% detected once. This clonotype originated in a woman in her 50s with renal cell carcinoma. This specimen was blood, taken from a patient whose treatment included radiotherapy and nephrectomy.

The CDR3 region is CASSLASGGAGEQFF. CDR3 coding DNA: TGTGCCAGCAGCTTGGCTAGCGGGGGGGCGGGTGAGCAGTTCTTC. This chain joins TRBV5-4 and TRBJ2-1; 12 bases map to TRBD2. Losses at the gene ends were 0 bases for V and 9 bases for J; bases not matched to a gene: 4. Germline CDR1 and CDR2: SGHNT and YYREEE (reference sequence). The CDR3 contains 15 residues.